What follows are 25 T cell receptor beta chains derived from one specimen sequenced in a study of shared clonotypes between healthy human individuals. Measured with immunoSEQ multiplex PCR; TCRdb has only the in-frame clones, and not every one. The sample shows about 990,000 clones, approximately 78% of them seen only once. Sequencing used memory CD4+ T cells from PBMCs. As for subset: CD45RA-negative fraction. The receptors shown here come from a man aged 18 to 29 in good health. Some clones in this sample may be carry-over from other donors' samples.

In its sample, this clone was seen a few times. The chain couples TRBV11-3 to TRBJ2-7; tentatively, D is TRBD2 (6 bases). The CDR3 has 15 residues. V was clipped by 5 bases and J by 2 bases, with 16 bases between them. In germline, CDR1 is SGHNT, CDR2 YENEEA. The DNA for the CDR3 is TGTGCCAGCAGCCCGGGGCGGGACCCAACCTACGAGCAGTACTTC. The encoded protein is CASSPGRDPTYEQYF.

This clone came up once. The V and J genes are TRBV30 and TRBJ1-2, with 8 bases fitting TRBD1. Trimming took 0 bases from V and 6 from J; bases not matched to a gene: 9. This CDR3 has 15 residues. The germline gives CDR1 GTSNPN, CDR2 SVGIG (reference sequence). The CDR3 DNA follows: TGTGCCTGGAGTGTATGGTTGACAGGGGCCAATGGCTACACCTTC. The encoded protein is CAWSVWLTGANGYTF.

The chain has TRBV9 and TRBJ2-1, with TRBD2 identical over 9 bases. Trimming took 0 bases from V and 7 from J; bases not matched to a gene: 5. Germline values: CDR1 SGDLS, CDR2 YYNGEE. The CDR3 is made up of 15 amino acids. Here the CDR3 reads CASSVVIAGVNEQFF. CDR3 bases: TGTGCCAGCAGCGTAGTGATAGCGGGAGTTAATGAGCAGTTCTTC.

This clone was observed a few times. The sample carries other DNA sequences with the same CDR3. This sequence joins TRBV5-1 and TRBJ1-5; 7 nucleotides line up with TRBD1. The germline V gene encodes CDR1 SGHRS and CDR2 YFSETQ. Losses at the gene ends were 3 bases for V and 2 bases for J; bases not matched to a gene: 2. The CDR3 has 14 amino acids. As DNA, the CDR3 is TGCGCCAGCAGCTCCGGACAGGGCAATCAGCCCCAGCATTTT. It encodes CASSSGQGNQPQHF.

The chain joins TRBV19 to TRBJ2-5; TRBD2 matches 11 bases. The CDR3 is made up of 16 amino acids. V shed 1 base and J 1 base; nucleotides not matched to a gene: 2. Germline loops: CDR1 LNHDA, CDR2 SQIVND (reference sequence). The CDR3: CASSIGSGRAQETQYF. CDR3 coding DNA: TGTGCCAGTAGTATAGGTAGCGGGAGGGCCCAAGAGACCCAGTACTTC.

This chain joins TRBV2 and TRBJ2-3, with D unclear. Germline CDR1 SNHLY, CDR2 FYNNEI. Between the trimmed V and J ends, which lost 6 bases and 6 bases, there was a span of 1 base. This CDR3 region has 9 residues. The CDR3 is CASRDTQYF. The CDR3 coding sequence is TGTGCCAGCAGGGATACGCAGTATTTT.

A note on this clone: In the same sample, other DNA sequences code for this CDR3. The CDR3 bases are TGTGCCAGCAGTGAAGGGGGAGGGACAGATACGCAGTATTTT. Its translation: CASSEGGGTDTQYF. The chain employs TRBV2 and TRBJ2-3; 7 bases agree with TRBD2. Germline V gene lookup returns CDR1 SNHLY and CDR2 FYNNEI. The CDR3 spans 14 residues. V was pared by 1 base and J by 3 bases, with 1 base of the junction left unmatched.

The CDR3 DNA follows: TGTGCCAGCAGCGTTGGTGGCCTTGTGGGAGATACGCAGTATTTT. It yields the protein CASSVGGLVGDTQYF. The chain employs TRBV9 and TRBJ2-3; unclear D gene. The CDR3 extends over 15 amino acids. With 2 bases removed from V and 5 bases from J, the gap between germline ends came to 15 bases. Germline-derived CDR1 and CDR2 are SGDLS and YYNGEE.

This clone was observed a handful of times. The chain is built from TRBV15 and TRBJ2-3; D possibly uses TRBD1 or TRBD2 (5 bases each). Germline CDR1 and CDR2: LNHNV and YYDKDF (reference sequence). Trimming took 7 bases from V and 0 from J, leaving 8 bases between them. The CDR3 extends over 13 amino acids. Written as DNA, the CDR3 is TGTGCCACCAAATGGGGGAGCACAGATACGCAGTATTTT. Translation gives CATKWGSTDTQYF.

This chain joins TRBV19 and TRBJ2-7; TRBD1 agrees at 8 bases. V lost 6 bases and J lost 3; bases outside the gene matches: 7. The CDR3 contains 14 residues. CDR1 is LNHDA and CDR2 is SQIVND in the germline V gene (reference sequence). The chain's CDR3 is CASRSRTGSYEQYF. CDR3 coding DNA: TGTGCCAGTAGGTCCAGGACAGGGAGCTACGAGCAGTACTTC.

The chain uses TRBV18 and TRBJ1-2, with TRBD1 matching over 9 bases. With 3 bases clipped from V and 2 bases from J, the junction kept 4 bases outside the gene matches. Germline V gene lookup returns CDR1 KGHSH and CDR2 LQKENI. This CDR3 has 15 residues. The CDR3 here is CASSPTTGGNYGYTF. The CDR3 bases are TGTGCCAGCTCACCTACGACAGGGGGGAACTATGGCTACACCTTC.

Only one count was recorded for this clone. The J gene is TRBJ2-7, the V gene TRBV5-1, with unresolved D. CDR3 length equals 13 residues. CDR1 SGHRS and CDR2 YFSETQ come from the germline V gene. Trimming shortened V by 0 bases and J by 3 bases, and 7 bases separated the two germline ends. CDR3 sequence: CASSLDGSYEQYF. As DNA, the CDR3 is TGCGCCAGCAGCTTGGACGGCAGCTACGAGCAGTACTTC.

This clone has only a few counts. The chain is built from TRBV6-1 and TRBJ1-5; a possible D gene is TRBD1 (6 bases). This CDR3 contains 16 residues. Trimming took 2 bases from V and 4 from J, leaving 15 bases between them. Per germline, CDR1 MNHNS and CDR2 SASEGT. The CDR3 nucleotides read TGTGCCAGCAGTGAACGGGCAGGGGTTGCGAATCAGCCCCAGCATTTT. Protein sequence: CASSERAGVANQPQHF.

V and J are TRBV5-1 and TRBJ2-3, with TRBD1 matching 9 bases. The CDR3 contains 15 residues. Germline loops: CDR1 SGHRS, CDR2 YFSETQ. Trimming at V came to 1 base and at J to 4 bases, leaving 4 bases not matched to a gene. CDR3 nucleotides: TGCGCCAGCAGCTTGAACAGGGGGCATTCAGATACGCAGTATTTT. Encoded protein: CASSLNRGHSDTQYF.

Points on this clone: Other DNA sequences of this sample code for an identical CDR3. The chain recombines TRBV9 with TRBJ2-5; TRBD2 matches 7 bases. Germline CDR1 reads SGDLS; CDR2 reads YYNGEE. CDR3 length: 14 amino acids. Trimming removed 0 bases from V and 1 base from J; junction bases left unmatched: 0. As DNA, the CDR3 is TGTGCCAGCAGCGTAGGACTAGCCCAAGAGACCCAGTACTTC. Protein: CASSVGLAQETQYF.

This chain connects TRBV5-1 to TRBJ2-1; unclear D gene. CDR3 length: 13 amino acids. The ends were cut back, 4 bases at V and 4 bases at J, with 9 bases in the middle. From germline, CDR1 is SGHRS and CDR2 YFSETQ. The CDR3 DNA sequence: TGCGCCAGCAGCACAGCAGTGTACAATGAGCAGTTCTTC. Translating it yields CASSTAVYNEQFF.

The chain employs TRBV4-1 and TRBJ2-7, with D possibly matching TRBD1 (5 bases). V lost 0 bases and J 3 bases, leaving 6 bases between the germline ends. This CDR3 is built from 13 residues. CDR1 and CDR2 from the germline V gene are MGHRA and YSYEKL. DNA for the CDR3: TGCGCCAGCAGCCAAGACCAGGGCTACGAGCAGTACTTC. Its translation: CASSQDQGYEQYF.

The chain links TRBV28 to TRBJ1-4; D not resolved. Trimming took 2 bases from V and 8 from J, leaving 18 bases between them. CDR3 size: 16 residues. CDR1 is MDHEN and CDR2 is SYDVKM in the germline V gene. As DNA, the CDR3 is TGTGCCAGCAGTTTAGATTCGGGAGGCGCGCGGGAAAAACTGTTTTTT. This gives the protein CASSLDSGGAREKLFF.

The gene calls are TRBV2 and TRBJ1-5; the match to TRBD1 covers 7 bases. V trimming: 4 bases; J trimming: 3 bases; junction bases outside the gene matches: 6. This CDR3 region has 15 residues. Germline V gene sequence: CDR1 SNHLY, CDR2 FYNNEI. CDR3 DNA sequence: TGTGCCAGCAGTGCGGAGACAGGGTACAATCAGCCCCAGCATTTT. Protein product: CASSAETGYNQPQHF.

The V gene is TRBV10-3, the J gene TRBJ2-1; unclear D gene. Trimming pared 1 base from V and 14 bases from J, leaving 6 bases between. This CDR3 is 10 amino acids long. CDR1 and CDR2 (germline): ENHRY, SYGVKD. The CDR3 sequence: CAISEWQKFF. The CDR3 nucleotides are TGTGCCATCAGTGAGTGGCAGAAGTTCTTC.

The chain employs TRBV28 and TRBJ1-1; D call uncertain. This CDR3 comprises 16 residues. V lost 5 bases and J lost 4, with 20 bases in between. Looked up from germline, CDR1 is MDHEN and CDR2 is SYDVKM. The CDR3 DNA is TGTGCCAGCAGTCCCGGCGGACTCCAGGAGGGCACTGAAGCTTTCTTT. This encodes CASSPGGLQEGTEAFF.

The table lists this clone with many counts. In nucleotides, the CDR3 is TGCAGCGTCACCATGGGTGGGGCCAACGTCCTGACTTTC. It translates to CSVTMGGANVLTF. The chain combines TRBV29-1 with TRBJ2-6; D unresolved. CDR3 length: 13 residues. Trimming shortened V by 6 bases and J by 3 bases, and 9 bases separated the two germline ends. In germline, CDR1 is SQVTM, CDR2 ANQGSEA.

The V call is TRBV18, the J call TRBJ2-7; D is possibly TRBD1 (6 bases). Per the germline V gene, CDR1 is KGHSH and CDR2 is LQKENI. The CDR3 is made up of 16 amino acids. V was shortened by 6 bases and J by 1 base, with 19 bases between the two germline ends. The CDR3 region is CASSPSAGDISYEQYF. As DNA, the CDR3 is TGTGCCAGCTCCCCTTCTGCAGGGGATATTTCCTACGAGCAGTACTTC.

The chain is built from TRBV19 and TRBJ1-1; the D is unclear. CDR3 length: 15 residues. The V gene's germline CDR1 is LNHDA and CDR2 SQIVND (reference sequence). Trimming left V 0 bases short and J 4 bases short, with 12 bases between. The CDR3 nucleotides are TGTGCCAGTAGTATAGAGGGGTGGGGATCCACTGAAGCTTTCTTT. Translated, it gives CASSIEGWGSTEAFF.

The chain has TRBV30 and TRBJ1-4; maybe TRBD1 (5 bases). The V gene lost 0 bases and the J gene lost 8 bases, with 10 bases spanning the gap. Germline V gene data show CDR1 as GTSNPN and CDR2 as SVGIG (reference sequence). The CDR3 totals 13 residues. CDR3 in amino acids: CAWSVGRVEKLFF. The CDR3 DNA is TGTGCCTGGAGTGTGGGCAGGGTAGAAAAACTGTTTTTT.